The next 10 T cell receptor beta chains were all read from a single sample in a study of blood T cells in healthy people across ages. It was with a sample-barcoded 5' primer and a J-beta primer mix that a second PCR of about 6 to 12 cycles was run. TCRdb used MiXCR to reprocess the 5' RACE reads, holding one entry per CDR3 protein. The table shows about 1.5 million distinct CDR3 sequences, with approximately 39% occurring only once. The sequencing sample was made of blood. These receptor sequences come from a woman between 18 and 30 years old in good health.

V and J are TRBV7-2 and TRBJ1-2; the match to TRBD1 covers 9 bases. J was trimmed by 4 bases and V by 7 bases; bases with no gene match: 19. The CDR3 is 18 residues long. Germline values: CDR1 SGHTA, CDR2 FQGNSA. CDR3 sequence (DNA): TGTGCCAGCAACCGACAATCCGGGACAGGGAACAAGCCCTATGGCTACACCTTC. Its translation: CASNRQSGTGNKPYGYTF.

The chain has TRBV2 and TRBJ2-1, with D possibly matching TRBD2 (5 bases). This CDR3 contains 14 residues. Trimming shortened V by 6 bases and J by 0 bases, and 9 bases separated the two germline ends. Germline lookup yields CDR1 SNHLY and CDR2 FYNNEI. The CDR3 nucleotides read TGTGCCAGCAGCGGGGAGAACTCCTACAATGAGCAGTTCTTC. Translating it yields CASSGENSYNEQFF.

Remarks on this clonotype: At one end, the junction sequence differs from germline, possibly due to a read error. The V call is TRBV6-2 or TRBV6-3, the J call TRBJ2-5; D is tentatively TRBD1 or TRBD2 (5 bases each). In germline, CDR1 is MNHEY, CDR2 SVGEGT. The CDR3 spans 15 residues. CDR3 sequence reads: CASSSRRELGETQCF. CDR3 DNA sequence: TGTGCCAGCAGTTCCAGACGGGAATTGGGGGAGACCCAGTGCTTC.

This clonotype has at least ten counts. The chain carries TRBV12-3 or TRBV12-4 and TRBJ1-2; TRBD1 agrees at 9 bases. There are 14 residues in the CDR3. Trimming removed 6 bases from V and 4 bases from J; junction bases left unmatched: 6. The CDR3 sequence: CASRRDRAGYGYTF. CDR3 DNA: TGTGCCAGCAGACGGGACAGGGCTGGCTATGGCTACACCTTC.

This clonotype was picked up a small number of times. The rearrangement uses TRBV28 and TRBJ2-7, with TRBD1 matching 7 bases. This CDR3 has 15 residues. Trimming cost V 1 base and J 4 bases; bases outside gene matches: 7. The germline CDR1 and CDR2 sequences are MDHEN and SYDVKM. The CDR3 reads CASSLYGTEYYEQYF. CDR3 nucleotide sequence: TGTGCCAGCAGTTTATACGGGACAGAATATTACGAGCAGTACTTC.

This clonotype appeared a few times. The chain combines TRBV29-1 with TRBJ2-7, with 9 bases fitting TRBD1. Trimming cost V 5 bases and J 1 base; bases outside gene matches: 9. The CDR3 contains 15 residues. Germline assignment: CDR1 SQVTM and CDR2 ANQGSEA. The CDR3 reads CSVRFGTGHSYEQYF. CDR3 nucleotides: TGCAGCGTTAGATTCGGGACAGGGCATTCCTACGAGCAGTACTTC.

Details on this clonotype: A much larger clone lies one base from this, so it may be a read error. The chain carries TRBV6-4 and TRBJ2-3, with D perhaps matching TRBD2 (6 bases). V was cut by 4 bases and J by 2 bases, with 10 bases left in between. CDR3 length: 14 amino acids. In germline, CDR1 is MRHNA, CDR2 SNTAGT. The CDR3 region has the DNA TGTGCCAGCAGTGGGGAGGACGACACAGATACGCAGTATTTT. Protein product: CASSGEDDTDTQYF.

This clonotype was detected only a few times. The rearrangement uses TRBV10-3 and TRBJ2-4, with D possibly being TRBD1 (6 bases). The DNA end is a closer match to TRBJ2-7, so the J assignment may be wrong. Germline assignment: CDR1 ENHRY and CDR2 SYGVKD. The CDR3 runs 12 residues. The CDR3 loop reads CAIKEQGYEQYF. CDR3 DNA sequence: TGTGCCATCAAGGAACAGGGCTACGAGCAGTACTTC.

This clonotype has a handful of counts. The chain has TRBV20-1 and TRBJ2-1; 10 bases are shared with TRBD1. This CDR3 comprises 15 residues. Germline V gene sequence: CDR1 DFQATT, CDR2 SNEGSKA (reference sequence). The trim removed 6 bases at V and 3 bases at J, leaving 8 bases unmatched. The CDR3 sequence: CSATPGQGLYNEQFF. Here the CDR3 DNA reads TGCAGTGCGACACCGGGACAGGGGCTCTACAATGAGCAGTTCTTC.

This chain uses TRBV6-5 with TRBJ2-2; weak D call: TRBD2 (5 bases). This CDR3 is built from 15 residues. In germline, CDR1 is MNHEY, CDR2 SVGAGI. V was trimmed by 3 bases and J by 4 bases, leaving 12 bases between them. The CDR3 protein is CASSYLWESTGELFF. The CDR3 DNA is TGTGCCAGCAGTTATTTGTGGGAGAGCACCGGGGAGCTGTTTTTT.